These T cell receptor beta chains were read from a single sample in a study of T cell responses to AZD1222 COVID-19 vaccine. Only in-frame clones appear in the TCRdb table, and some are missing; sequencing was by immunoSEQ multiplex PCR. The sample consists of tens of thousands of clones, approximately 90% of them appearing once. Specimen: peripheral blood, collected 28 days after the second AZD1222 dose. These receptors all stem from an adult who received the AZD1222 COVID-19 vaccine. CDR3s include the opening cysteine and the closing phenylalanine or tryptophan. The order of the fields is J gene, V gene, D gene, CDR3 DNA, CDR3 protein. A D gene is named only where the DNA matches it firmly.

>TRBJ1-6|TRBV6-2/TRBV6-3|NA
TGTGCCAGCAGCCCAGACGGCCTTGGATTACCCCTCCACTTT
CASSPDGLGLPLHF
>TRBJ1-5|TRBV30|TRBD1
TGTGCCTGGAGTGGACAGGGGGACCTACAGCATTTT
CAWSGQGDLQHF
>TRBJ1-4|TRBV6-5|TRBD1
TGTGCCAGCAGTTACTCGCAGGGGGCAGATAATGAAAAACTGTTTTTT
CASSYSQGADNEKLFF
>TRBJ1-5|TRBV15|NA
TGTGCCACCAGCAGAGACTATCAGCCCCAGCATTTT
CATSRDYQPQHF
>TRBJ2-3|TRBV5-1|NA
TGCGCCAGCAGTGAAATCACTAGCACAGATACGCAGTATTTT
CASSEITSTDTQYF
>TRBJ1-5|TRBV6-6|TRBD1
TGTGCCAGCAGAAGGGACAGGGGATATCAGCCCCAGCATTTT
CASRRDRGYQPQHF
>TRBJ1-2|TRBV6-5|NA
TGTGCCAGCTTATCAAACTTCGGTAGCTATGGCTACACCTTC
CASLSNFGSYGYTF
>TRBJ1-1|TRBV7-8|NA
TGTGCCAGCAGCGCGCAGGGGCTGAACACTGAAGCTTTCTTT
CASSAQGLNTEAFF
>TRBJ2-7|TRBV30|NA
TGTGCCTGGAGTGATCGGTACGAGCAGTACTTC
CAWSDRYEQYF
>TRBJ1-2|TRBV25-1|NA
TGTGCCAGCAGTGAATTGGGGGGCTATGGCTACACCTTC
CASSELGGYGYTF
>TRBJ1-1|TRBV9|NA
TGTGCCAGCAGCGTAGGAGGCAGGAACACTGAAGCTTTCTTT
CASSVGGRNTEAFF
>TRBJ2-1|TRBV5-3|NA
TGTGCCAGAAGCCACCGGACAGCCAACAATGAGCAGTTCTTC
CARSHRTANNEQFF
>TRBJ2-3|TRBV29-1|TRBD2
TGCAGCGTGGGGACTAGGGACACAGATACGCAGTATTTT
CSVGTRDTDTQYF
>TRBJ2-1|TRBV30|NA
TGTGCCTGGAGCCGGAACAGGGCGTACAATGAGCAGTTCTTC
CAWSRNRAYNEQFF
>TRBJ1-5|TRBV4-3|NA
TGCGCCAGCAGCCCCGACTTGGGGGTAGGGCAGCCCCAGCATTTT
CASSPDLGVGQPQHF
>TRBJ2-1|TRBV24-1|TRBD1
TGTGCCACCAGTGACCCTCCGGGACAGGGACCCGAGCAGTTCTTC
CATSDPPGQGPEQFF
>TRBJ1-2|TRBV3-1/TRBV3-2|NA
TGTGCCAGCAGCCAAGATTGGAGTTCGGATCCGAGGTCCTATGGCTACACCTTC
CASSQDWSSDPRSYGYTF